These 8 T cell receptor beta chains were sequenced from one sample in a study of molecular identifiers for immune sequencing clone quantification. TCRdb passed the PCR reads through MiXCR, listing each CDR3 protein once. Seen here are nearly 650,000 distinct CDR3 sequences, around 25% observed once, and the top ten hold 0.7% to 0.95%. The specimen was naive CD8+ T cells from blood, with Jurkat cell RNA spiked in. Regarding subset: FACS-sorted CD8+CD4-CCR7+CD45RA+ naive T cells. The receptors here all came from a human donor in good health. Some libraries in this study had Jurkat cell RNA spiked in.

This clonotype was seen repeatedly, ten times or more. The chain employs TRBV7-9 and TRBJ2-5; D possibly corresponds to TRBD2 (6 bases). V lost 6 bases and J lost 5, with 19 bases in between. The CDR3 runs to 15 residues. Germline loops: CDR1 SEHNR, CDR2 FQNEAQ (reference sequence). CDR3 in amino acids: CASRHELGLGETQYF. CDR3 nucleotides: TGTGCCAGCAGGCATGAGTTGGGACTCGGGGAGACCCAGTACTTC.

About this clonotype itself: At one of its ends the junction is not consistent with the germline gene, which may arise from a read error. This chain uses TRBV4-3 with TRBJ2-1, with a tentative D call TRBD2 (6 bases). The CDR3 totals 16 residues. The germline CDR1 and CDR2 sequences are LGHNA and YSLEER. Here the CDR3 DNA reads TGCGCCAGCAGCCAAGATGGGGGGAGTTTCTACAATGCGCAGTTCTTC. Its protein product is CASSQDGGSFYNAQFF.

This clonotype was observed many times. The genes are TRBV3-1 and TRBJ2-1; TRBD2 matches 11 bases. Germline trimming cut 1 base from V and 9 bases from J; bases unmatched to any gene: 5. Germline-derived CDR1 and CDR2 are LGHDT and YNNKEL (reference sequence). The length of the CDR3 is 15 residues. Written as DNA, the CDR3 is TGTGCCAGCAGCCAAGCACTAGCGGGAGACGGTGAGCAGTTCTTC. This encodes CASSQALAGDGEQFF.

This clonotype was recorded many times. V gene TRBV9 combines with J gene TRBJ2-3; tentatively, D is TRBD2 (6 bases). Between the trimmed V and J ends, which lost 0 bases and 0 bases, there was a span of 17 bases. From germline, CDR1 is SGDLS and CDR2 YYNGEE. The CDR3 sequence is 18 residues long. CDR3 protein: CASSVAGDVRGSTDTQYF. The DNA for the CDR3 is TGTGCCAGCAGCGTAGCGGGGGACGTTCGCGGGAGCACAGATACGCAGTATTTT.

The chain has TRBV6-5 and TRBJ1-1; TRBD1 is a possible D gene (6 bases). Germline CDR1 MNHEY, CDR2 SVGAGI. V lost 6 bases to trimming and J lost 0 bases, with 14 bases between them. The CDR3 contains 15 residues. As DNA, the CDR3 is TGTGCCAGCAGCCCCTACACAGGGATGAACACTGAAGCTTTCTTT. Translated, it gives CASSPYTGMNTEAFF.

In its sample, this clonotype was seen a few times. J is TRBJ2-1 and V is TRBV5-6, with TRBD1 as a possible D gene (5 bases). This CDR3 has 13 amino acids. CDR1 SGHDT and CDR2 YYEEEE come from the germline V gene. Trimming took 3 bases from V and 5 from J, leaving 9 bases between them. The CDR3 protein is CASSWAQDNEQFF. CDR3 sequence (DNA): TGTGCCAGCAGCTGGGCACAGGACAATGAGCAGTTCTTC.

Worth noting for this clonotype: Given a much more abundant clone one base away, this may be a read error. The chain uses TRBV6-5 and TRBJ2-7; 7 nucleotides align to TRBD1. From germline, CDR1 is MNHEY and CDR2 SVGAGI. This CDR3 contains 13 residues. The CDR3: CVTRDSHEYEQYF. The CDR3 DNA follows: TGTGTCACCAGGGACAGCCACGAGTACGAGCAGTACTTC.

Only a few counts were recorded for this clonotype. This sequence joins TRBV9 and TRBJ2-1; 7 bases match TRBD1. The V gene's germline CDR1 is SGDLS and CDR2 YYNGEE. Trimming cost V 4 bases and J 2 bases; bases outside gene matches: 9. CDR3 length: 16 amino acids. CDR3 bases: TGTGCCAGCAGCTCCGATACCGGGACAGCCTACAATGAGCAGTTCTTC. This gives the protein CASSSDTGTAYNEQFF. Together with reference TRBV9 and TRBJ2-1, the CDR3 gives the full variable domain: DSGVTQTPKHLITATGQRVTLRCSPRSGDLSVYWYQQSLDQGLQFLIQYYNGEERAKGNILERFSAQQFPDLHSELNLSSLELGDSALYFCASSSDTGTAYNEQFFGPGTRLTVL.